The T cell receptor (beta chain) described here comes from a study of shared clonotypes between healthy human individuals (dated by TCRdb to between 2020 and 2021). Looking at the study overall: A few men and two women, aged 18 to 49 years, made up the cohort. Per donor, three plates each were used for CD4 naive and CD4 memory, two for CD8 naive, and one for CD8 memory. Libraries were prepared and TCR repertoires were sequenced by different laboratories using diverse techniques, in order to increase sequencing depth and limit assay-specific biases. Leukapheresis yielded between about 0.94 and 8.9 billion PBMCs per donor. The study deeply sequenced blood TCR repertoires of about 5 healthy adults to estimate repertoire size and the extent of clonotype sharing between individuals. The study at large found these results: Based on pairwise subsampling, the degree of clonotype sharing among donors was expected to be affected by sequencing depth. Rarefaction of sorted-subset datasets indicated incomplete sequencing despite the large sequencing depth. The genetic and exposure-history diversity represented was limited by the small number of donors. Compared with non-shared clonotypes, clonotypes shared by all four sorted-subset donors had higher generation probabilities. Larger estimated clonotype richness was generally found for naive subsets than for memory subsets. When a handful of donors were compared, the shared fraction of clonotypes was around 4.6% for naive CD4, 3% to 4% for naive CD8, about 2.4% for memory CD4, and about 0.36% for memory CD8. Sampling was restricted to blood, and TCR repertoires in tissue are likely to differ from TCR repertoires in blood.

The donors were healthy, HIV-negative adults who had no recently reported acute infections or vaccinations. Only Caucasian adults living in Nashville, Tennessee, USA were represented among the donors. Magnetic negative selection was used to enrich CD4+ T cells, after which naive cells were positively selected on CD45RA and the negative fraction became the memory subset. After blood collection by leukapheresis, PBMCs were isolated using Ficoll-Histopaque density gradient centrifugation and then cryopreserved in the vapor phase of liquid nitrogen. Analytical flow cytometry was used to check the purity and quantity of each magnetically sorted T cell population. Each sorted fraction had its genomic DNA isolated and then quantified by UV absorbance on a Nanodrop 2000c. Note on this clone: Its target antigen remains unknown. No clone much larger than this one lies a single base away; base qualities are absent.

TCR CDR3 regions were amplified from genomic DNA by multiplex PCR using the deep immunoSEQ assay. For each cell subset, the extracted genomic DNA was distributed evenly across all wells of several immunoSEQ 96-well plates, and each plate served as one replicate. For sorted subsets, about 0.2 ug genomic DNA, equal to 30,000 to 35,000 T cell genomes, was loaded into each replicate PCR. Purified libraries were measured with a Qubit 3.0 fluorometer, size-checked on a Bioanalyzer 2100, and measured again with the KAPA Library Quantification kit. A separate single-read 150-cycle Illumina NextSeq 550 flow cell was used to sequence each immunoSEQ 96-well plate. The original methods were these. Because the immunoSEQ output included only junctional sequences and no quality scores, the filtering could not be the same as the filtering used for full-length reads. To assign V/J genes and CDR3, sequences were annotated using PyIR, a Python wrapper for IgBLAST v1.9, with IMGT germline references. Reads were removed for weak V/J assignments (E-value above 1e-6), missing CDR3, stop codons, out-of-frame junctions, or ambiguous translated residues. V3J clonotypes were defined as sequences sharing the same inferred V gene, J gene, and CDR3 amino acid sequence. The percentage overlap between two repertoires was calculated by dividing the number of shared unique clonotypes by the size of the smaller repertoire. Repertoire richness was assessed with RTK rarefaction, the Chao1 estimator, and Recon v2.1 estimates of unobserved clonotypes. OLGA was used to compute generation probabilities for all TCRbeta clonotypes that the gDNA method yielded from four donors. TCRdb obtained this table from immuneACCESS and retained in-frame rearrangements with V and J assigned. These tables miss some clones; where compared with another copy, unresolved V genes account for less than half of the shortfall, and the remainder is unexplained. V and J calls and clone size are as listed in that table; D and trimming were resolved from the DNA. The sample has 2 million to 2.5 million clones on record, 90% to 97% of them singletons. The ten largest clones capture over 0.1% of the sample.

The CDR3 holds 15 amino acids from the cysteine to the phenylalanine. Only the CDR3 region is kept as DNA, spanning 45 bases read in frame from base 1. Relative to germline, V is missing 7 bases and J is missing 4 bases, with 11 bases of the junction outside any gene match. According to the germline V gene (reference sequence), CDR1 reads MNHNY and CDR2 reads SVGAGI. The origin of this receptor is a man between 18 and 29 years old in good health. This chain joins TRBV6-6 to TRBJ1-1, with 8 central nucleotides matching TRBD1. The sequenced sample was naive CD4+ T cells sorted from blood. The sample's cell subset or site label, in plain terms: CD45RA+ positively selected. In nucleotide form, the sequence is TGTGCCAGCATCAGAAAACAGGGGGAGTCCACTGAAGCTTTCTTT. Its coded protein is CASIRKQGESTEAFF.